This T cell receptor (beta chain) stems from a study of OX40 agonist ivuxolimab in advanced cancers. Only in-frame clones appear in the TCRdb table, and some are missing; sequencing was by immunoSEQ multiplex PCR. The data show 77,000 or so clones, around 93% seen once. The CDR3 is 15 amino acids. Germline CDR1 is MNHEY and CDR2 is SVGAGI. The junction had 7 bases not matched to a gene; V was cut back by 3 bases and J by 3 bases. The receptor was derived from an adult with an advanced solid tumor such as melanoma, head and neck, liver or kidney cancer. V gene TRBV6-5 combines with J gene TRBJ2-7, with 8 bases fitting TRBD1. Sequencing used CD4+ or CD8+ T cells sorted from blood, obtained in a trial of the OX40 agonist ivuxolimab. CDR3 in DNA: TGTGCCAGCAGTTATGGACAGGGTAAGAACTACGAGCAGTACTTC. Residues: CASSYGQGKNYEQYF.